The T cell receptor (beta chain) under discussion was sequenced for a study of blood T cell repertoires in COVID-19. Overall study context: COVID-19 samples, acute and convalescent, were from the United States, Italy and Spain.

CDR1 and CDR2 from the germline V gene are KGHDR and SFDVKD. V was trimmed by 3 bases and J by 5 bases, leaving 10 bases between them. The CDR3 covers 14 residues. The protocol was immunoSEQ multiplex PCR, while the TCRdb copy is restricted to in-frame clones and leaves out a portion. This sample carries under 350,000 clones, roughly 85% of them seen once, and the ten largest clones take about 14%. The TCR was taken from a human donor in a cohort sampled during active COVID-19. The V and J genes are TRBV24-1 and TRBJ2-1, with D possibly TRBD1 on 6 matching bases. The sample was peripheral blood. CDR3 sequence: CATSDPDRNNEQFF. The CDR3 region has the DNA TGTGCCACCAGTGATCCGGACAGAAACAATGAGCAGTTCTTC.